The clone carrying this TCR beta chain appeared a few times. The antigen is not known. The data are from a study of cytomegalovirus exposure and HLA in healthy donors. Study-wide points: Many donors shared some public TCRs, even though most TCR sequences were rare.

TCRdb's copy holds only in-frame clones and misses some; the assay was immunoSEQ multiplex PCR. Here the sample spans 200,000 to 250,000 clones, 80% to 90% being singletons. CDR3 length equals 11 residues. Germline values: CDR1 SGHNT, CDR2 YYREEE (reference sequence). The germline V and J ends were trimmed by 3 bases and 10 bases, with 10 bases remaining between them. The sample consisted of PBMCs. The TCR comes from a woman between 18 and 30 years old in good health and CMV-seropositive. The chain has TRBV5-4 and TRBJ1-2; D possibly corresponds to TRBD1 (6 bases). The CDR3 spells CASSSTGIYTF. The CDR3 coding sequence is TGTGCCAGCAGCTCAACAGGGATCTACACCTTC. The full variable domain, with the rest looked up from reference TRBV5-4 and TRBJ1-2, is ETGVTQSPTHLIKTRGQQVTLRCSSQSGHNTVSWYQQALGQGPQFIFQYYREEENGRGNFPPRFSGLQFPNYSSELNVNALELDDSALYLCASSSTGIYTFGSGTRLTVV.